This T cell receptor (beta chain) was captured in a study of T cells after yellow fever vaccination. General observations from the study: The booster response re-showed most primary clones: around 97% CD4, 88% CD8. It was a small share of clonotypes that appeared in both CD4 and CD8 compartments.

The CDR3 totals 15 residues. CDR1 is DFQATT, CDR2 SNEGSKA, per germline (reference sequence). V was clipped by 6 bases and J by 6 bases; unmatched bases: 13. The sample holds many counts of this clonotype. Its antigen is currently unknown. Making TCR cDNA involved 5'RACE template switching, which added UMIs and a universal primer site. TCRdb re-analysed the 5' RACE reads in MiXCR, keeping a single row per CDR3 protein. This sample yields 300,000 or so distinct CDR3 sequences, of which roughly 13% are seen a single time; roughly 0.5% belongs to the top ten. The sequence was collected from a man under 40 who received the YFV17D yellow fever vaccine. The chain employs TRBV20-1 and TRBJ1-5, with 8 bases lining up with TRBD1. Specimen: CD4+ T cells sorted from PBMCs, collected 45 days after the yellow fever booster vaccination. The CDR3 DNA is TGCAGTGCAAGTAATGTGGACAGGGTGAGTCAGCCCCAGCATTTT. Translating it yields CSASNVDRVSQPQHF.